Below, 2 T cell receptor beta chains from the same sample are listed, as sequenced in a study of T cells in localized non-small cell lung cancer. Produced via immunoSEQ multiplex PCR; TCRdb's table is partial and in-frame only. The table has 1,500 to 2,000 clones, 15% to 20% seen once. Here the sequenced sample was normal lung tissue next to the tumor, taken before any cancer treatment. The receptor set was obtained from a female donor older than 55 with stage I lung adenocarcinoma.

This clone is judged medium-sized (0.01 to 0.1%). The V call is TRBV2, the J call TRBJ1-2, with 7 bases aligning to TRBD1. The CDR3 sequence is 15 residues long. The junction had 11 bases not matched to a gene; V was cut back by 3 bases and J by 7 bases. The germline V gene encodes CDR1 SNHLY and CDR2 FYNNEI. This CDR3 reads CASSEAAGGFGGYTF. CDR3 DNA sequence: TGTGCCAGCAGTGAGGCCGCAGGGGGATTTGGTGGCTACACCTTC.

This clone has more than one count but fewer than ten. The chain combines TRBV6-8 with TRBJ1-2; 9 nucleotides line up with TRBD1. The CDR3 totals 14 residues. CDR1 is MNHGY, CDR2 SAAAGT, per germline. V shed 6 bases, J shed 5 bases, and the junction held 7 bases outside the gene matches. The DNA for the CDR3 is TGTGCCAGCAGAGGGACAGGGCGGGGGTATGGCTACACCTTC. Its translation: CASRGTGRGYGYTF.